This T cell receptor (beta chain) was obtained from a study of cytomegalovirus exposure and HLA in healthy donors. V lost 3 bases to trimming and J lost 4 bases, with 13 bases between them. The CDR3 length is 14 residues. The germline gives CDR1 MNHEY, CDR2 SMNVEV (reference sequence). PCR used 60 Vbeta primers and 13 Jbeta primers. Sequencing used immunoSEQ multiplex PCR; TCRdb keeps in-frame clones, though not all of them. Its table records 180,000 or so clones. The chain has TRBV27 and TRBJ2-7, with D perhaps TRBD2 (5 bases). Sequencing input: PBMCs. This sequence originates from a woman aged 18-29 years in good health and CMV-seropositive. The CDR3 DNA follows: TGTGCCAGCAGTTTTCGGCGAGCGGCGTACGAGCAGTACTTC. This gives the protein CASSFRRAAYEQYF.